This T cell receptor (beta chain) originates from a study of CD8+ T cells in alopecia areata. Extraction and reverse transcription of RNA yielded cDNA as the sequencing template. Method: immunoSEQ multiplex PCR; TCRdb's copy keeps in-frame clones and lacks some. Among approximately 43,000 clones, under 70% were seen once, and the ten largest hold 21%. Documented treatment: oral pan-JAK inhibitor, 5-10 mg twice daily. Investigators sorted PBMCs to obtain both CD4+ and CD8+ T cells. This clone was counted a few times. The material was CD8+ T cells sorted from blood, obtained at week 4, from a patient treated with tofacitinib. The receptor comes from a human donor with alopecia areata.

DNA for the CDR3: TGTGCCGCCGGACTATCAGATACGCAGTATTTT. Protein sequence: CAAGLSDTQYF. J is TRBJ2-3 and V is TRBV10-3, with a possible D match to TRBD2 (6 bases). This CDR3 comprises 11 residues. Looked up from germline, CDR1 is ENHRY and CDR2 is SYGVKD. V gave up 11 bases and J gave up 4 bases, with 10 bases separating them.